The rows below give T cell receptor beta chains drawn from one sample of a study of technical replicates of blood from a few donors. Profiling relied on immunoSEQ multiplex PCR, and the TCRdb table lists in-frame clones only, not all of them. The table shows approximately 69,000 clones, with approximately 96% occurring only once. The sample consisted of T cells isolated from PBMCs. The receptors here all came from a human donor in good health. Each CDR3 is given with its conserved first and last residue. The D gene is left open where the match is weak. The size field is filled for only some rows; it gives once, few, many or a size class.

J gene | D gene | V gene | clone size | CDR3 DNA | CDR3 protein
TRBJ2-2 | TRBD1 | TRBV14 | . | TGTGCCAGCAGCCATCTGCCCCGGGACAGGACACACACCGGGGAGCTGTTTTTT | CASSHLPRDRTHTGELFF
TRBJ2-7 | TRBD1 | TRBV15 | . | TGTGCCACCAGCAGAGAGAAGAATTGGGACAGTTCCTACGAGCAGTACTTC | CATSREKNWDSSYEQYF
TRBJ2-5 | TRBD2 | TRBV5-6 | . | TGTGCCAGCAGCCTCCAGGGACTAGCGGTTGTCGAAGAGACCCAGTACTTC | CASSLQGLAVVEETQYF
TRBJ1-1 | . | TRBV20-1 | . | TGCAGTGCTAGGAGCGGGACTGAAGCTTTCTTT | CSARSGTEAFF
TRBJ2-7 | TRBD1 | TRBV7-9 | once | TGTGCCAGCAGCTACGCCGGGACAGAGAGCTACGAGCAGTACTTC | CASSYAGTESYEQYF
TRBJ1-2 | TRBD1 | TRBV19 | . | TGTGCCAGTAGTATAAGGGGGCTCGGCGGCTACACCTTC | CASSIRGLGGYTF
TRBJ1-2 | . | TRBV7-9 | once | TGTGCCAGCAGCCCCCCCAAACACTACACCTTC | CASSPPKHYTF
TRBJ2-1 | . | TRBV11-2 | . | TGTGCCAGCAGCCCCCAGGGTAATGAGCAGTTCTTC | CASSPQGNEQFF
TRBJ2-7 | . | TRBV21-1 | once | TGTGCCAGCAGCAATAGGGACTCCCACAGATCATCCCCCTACGAGCAGTACTTC | CASSNRDSHRSSPYEQYF
TRBJ2-7 | TRBD1 | TRBV11-2 | . | TGTGCCAGCAGCTTGGGACAGGGGTTGGACGAGCAGTACTTC | CASSLGQGLDEQYF
TRBJ2-1 | . | TRBV29-1 | once | TGCAGCGTCAATACTGACTCCTACAATGAGCAGTTCTTC | CSVNTDSYNEQFF
TRBJ2-1 | TRBD2 | TRBV29-1 | once | TGCAGCGTTGCCCGTCGACTAGCGGGGAACAATGAGCAGTTCTTC | CSVARRLAGNNEQFF
TRBJ2-7 | TRBD1 | TRBV10-1 | . | TGCGCCAGCAGTGCAGAGGGACAGGGTATCCGCGAGCAGTACTTC | CASSAEGQGIREQYF
TRBJ1-1 | TRBD1 | TRBV4-2 | . | TGTGCCAGCAGCCACGGGACAGGTGTGACTGAAGCTTTCTTT | CASSHGTGVTEAFF
TRBJ2-1 | TRBD2 | TRBV19 | . | TGTGCCAGTAGTATAGTTTGGCTAGCGGGGAACCACGGTGAGCAGTTCTTC | CASSIVWLAGNHGEQFF
TRBJ2-7 | TRBD1 | TRBV4-1 | . | TGCGCCAGCAGCCAAAACGACAGGGTGCCCTACGAGCAGTACTTC | CASSQNDRVPYEQYF
TRBJ2-4 | TRBD1 | TRBV30 | . | TGTGCCTGGAGTGTTGGACAGGGCCAAAACATTCAGTACTTC | CAWSVGQGQNIQYF
TRBJ1-1 | . | TRBV4-1 | . | TGCGCCAGCAGCCCGTCGGCAGGGTACGCTGAAGCTTTCTTT | CASSPSAGYAEAFF
TRBJ1-6 | . | TRBV7-9 | once | TGTGCCAGCAGCCCCACCAGTCATAATTCACCCCTCCACTTT | CASSPTSHNSPLHF
TRBJ2-7 | . | TRBV6-1 | once | TGTGCCAGCACTGCAACAGGAGACTACGAGCAGTACTTC | CASTATGDYEQYF
TRBJ2-2 | TRBD1 | TRBV19 | . | TGTGCCAGTACCTCTGACAGGGGTAATCCGCCTGCCGGGGAGCTGTTTTTT | CASTSDRGNPPAGELFF